This TCR beta chain was recovered during a study of neurological immune-mediated disorders. This clonotype occurred many times. The antigen is unknown. Study-wide points: The expanded clones of different subjects shared no CDR3 amino acid sequences (suggesting private repertoires in all groups).

The authors produced cDNA by 5'RACE using 10-nucleotide random UMIs. Via MiXCR, TCRdb re-called the 5' RACE reads, giving one row per CDR3 protein. The profile shows some 45,000 distinct CDR3 sequences, under 15% of them singletons. The time point was: longitudinal time-point 2. The unsorted libraries were made from 2 million PBMCs kept at -80 C. The CDR3 is 12 amino acids. CDR1 and CDR2 (germline): KGHSH, LQKENI. V lost 5 bases, J lost 8 bases, and 9 bases lay in between. The gene calls are TRBV18 and TRBJ1-4; D gene unclear. Sequenced input: PBMCs. The sequence came from a male donor with HTLV-1-associated myelopathy (HAM/TSP). Here the CDR3 DNA reads TGTGCCAGCTCAGAGGATAGAGAAAAACTGTTTTTT. Translating gives CASSEDREKLFF.